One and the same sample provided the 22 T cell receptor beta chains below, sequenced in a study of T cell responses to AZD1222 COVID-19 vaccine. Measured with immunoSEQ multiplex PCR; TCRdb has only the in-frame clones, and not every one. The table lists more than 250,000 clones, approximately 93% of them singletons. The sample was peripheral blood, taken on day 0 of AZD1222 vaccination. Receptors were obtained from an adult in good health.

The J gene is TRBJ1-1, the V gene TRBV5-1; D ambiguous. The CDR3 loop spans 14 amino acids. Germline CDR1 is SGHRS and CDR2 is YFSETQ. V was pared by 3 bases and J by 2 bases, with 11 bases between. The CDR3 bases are TGCGCCAGCAGCTCCTGGGATGGTAACACTGAAGCTTTCTTT. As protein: CASSSWDGNTEAFF. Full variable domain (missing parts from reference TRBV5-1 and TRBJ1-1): KAGVTQTPRYLIKTRGQQVTLSCSPISGHRSVSWYQQTPGQGLQFLFEYFSETQRNKGNFPGRFSGRQFSNSRSEMNVSTLELGDSALYLCASSSWDGNTEAFFGQGTRLTVV.

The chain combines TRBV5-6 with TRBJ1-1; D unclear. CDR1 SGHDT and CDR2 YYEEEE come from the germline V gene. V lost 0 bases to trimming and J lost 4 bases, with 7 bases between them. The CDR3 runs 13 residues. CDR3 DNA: TGTGCCAGCAGCTTGGGTCAGGTCACTGAAGCTTTCTTT. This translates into CASSLGQVTEAFF. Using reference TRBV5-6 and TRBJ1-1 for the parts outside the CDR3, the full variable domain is DAGVTQSPTHLIKTRGQQVTLRCSPKSGHDTVSWYQQALGQGPQFIFQYYEEEERQRGNFPDRFSGHQFPNYSSELNVNALLLGDSALYLCASSLGQVTEAFFGQGTRLTVV.

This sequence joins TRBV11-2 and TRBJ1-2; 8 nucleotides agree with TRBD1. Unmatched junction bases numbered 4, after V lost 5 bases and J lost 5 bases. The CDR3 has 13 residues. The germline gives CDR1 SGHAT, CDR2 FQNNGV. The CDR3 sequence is CASSRQGPYGYTF. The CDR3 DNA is TGTGCCAGCAGCAGACAGGGGCCTTATGGCTACACCTTC.

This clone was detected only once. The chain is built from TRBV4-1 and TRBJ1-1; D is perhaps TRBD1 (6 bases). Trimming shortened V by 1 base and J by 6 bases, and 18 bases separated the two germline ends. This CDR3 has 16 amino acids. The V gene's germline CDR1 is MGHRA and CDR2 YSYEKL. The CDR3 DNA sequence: TGCGCCAGCAGCCAAGGCGGGGGGCAGCGGTTTTCTGAAGCTTTCTTT. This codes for CASSQGGGQRFSEAFF.

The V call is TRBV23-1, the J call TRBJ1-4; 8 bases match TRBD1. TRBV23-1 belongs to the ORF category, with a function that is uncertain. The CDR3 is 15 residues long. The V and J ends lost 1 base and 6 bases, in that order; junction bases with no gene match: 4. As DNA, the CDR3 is TGCGCCAGCAGTCAATGTACAGGGGGGTATGAAAAACTGTTTTTT. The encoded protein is CASSQCTGGYEKLFF.

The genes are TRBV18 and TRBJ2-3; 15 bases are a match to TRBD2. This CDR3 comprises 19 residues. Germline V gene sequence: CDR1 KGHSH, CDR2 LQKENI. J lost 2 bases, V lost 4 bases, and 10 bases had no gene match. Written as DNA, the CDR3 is TGTGCCAGCTCACTAGGAACCGGGACTAGCGGGGGGATCACAGATACGCAGTATTTT. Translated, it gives CASSLGTGTSGGITDTQYF.

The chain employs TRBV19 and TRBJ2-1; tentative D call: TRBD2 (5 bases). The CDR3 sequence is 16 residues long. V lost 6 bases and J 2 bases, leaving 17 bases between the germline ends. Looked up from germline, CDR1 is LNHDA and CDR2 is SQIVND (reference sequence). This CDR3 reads CASSLGRLEAYNEQFF. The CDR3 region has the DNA TGTGCCAGTAGCCTCGGACGGCTGGAGGCCTACAATGAGCAGTTCTTC.

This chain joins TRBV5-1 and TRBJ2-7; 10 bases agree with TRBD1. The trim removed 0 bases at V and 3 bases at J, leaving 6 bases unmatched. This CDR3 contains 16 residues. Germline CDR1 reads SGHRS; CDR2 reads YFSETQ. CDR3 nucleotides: TGCGCCAGCAGCTTGGGAGGGACAGGGGACGGCTACGAGCAGTACTTC. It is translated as CASSLGGTGDGYEQYF.

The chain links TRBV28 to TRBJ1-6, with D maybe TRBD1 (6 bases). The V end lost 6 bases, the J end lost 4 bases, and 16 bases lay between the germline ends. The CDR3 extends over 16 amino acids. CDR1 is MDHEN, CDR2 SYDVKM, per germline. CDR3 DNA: TGTGCCAGCAGCCTTGACCGGGACACTTATAATTCACCCCTCCACTTT. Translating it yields CASSLDRDTYNSPLHF.

CDR3 sequence reads: CASSPIQGYFSYNEQFF. The CDR3 bases are TGTGCCAGCTCCCCCATCCAGGGGTACTTCTCCTACAATGAGCAGTTCTTC. The chain has TRBV28 and TRBJ2-1; TRBD1 is a possible D gene (6 bases). The CDR3 contains 17 residues. CDR1 is MDHEN and CDR2 is SYDVKM in the germline V gene. With 8 bases removed from V and 0 bases from J, the gap between germline ends came to 20 bases.

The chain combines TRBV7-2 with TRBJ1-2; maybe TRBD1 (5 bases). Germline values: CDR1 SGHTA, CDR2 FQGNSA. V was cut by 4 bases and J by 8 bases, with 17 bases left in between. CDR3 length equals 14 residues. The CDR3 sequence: CASSSPAGQRGYTF. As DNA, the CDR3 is TGTGCCAGCAGCTCCCCGGCAGGGCAGAGGGGCTACACCTTC.

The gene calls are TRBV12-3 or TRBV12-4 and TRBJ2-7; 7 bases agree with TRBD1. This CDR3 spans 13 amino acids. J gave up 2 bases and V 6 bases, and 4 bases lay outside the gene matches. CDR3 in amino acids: CASRITGAYEQYF. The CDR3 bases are TGTGCCAGCAGGATTACAGGGGCCTACGAGCAGTACTTC.

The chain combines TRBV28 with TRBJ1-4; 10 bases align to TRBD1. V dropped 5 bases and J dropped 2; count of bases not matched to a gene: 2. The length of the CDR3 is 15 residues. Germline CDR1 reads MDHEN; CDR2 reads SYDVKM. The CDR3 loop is CASSTTGGTNEKLFF. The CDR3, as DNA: TGTGCCAGCAGTACGACAGGGGGCACTAATGAAAAACTGTTTTTT.

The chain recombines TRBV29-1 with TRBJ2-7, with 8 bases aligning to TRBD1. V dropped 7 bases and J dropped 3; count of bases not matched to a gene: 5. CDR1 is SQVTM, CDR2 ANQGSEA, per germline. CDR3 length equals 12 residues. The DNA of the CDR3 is TGCAGCGCTAGGACAGGGCTCTACGAGCAGTACTTC. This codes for CSARTGLYEQYF.

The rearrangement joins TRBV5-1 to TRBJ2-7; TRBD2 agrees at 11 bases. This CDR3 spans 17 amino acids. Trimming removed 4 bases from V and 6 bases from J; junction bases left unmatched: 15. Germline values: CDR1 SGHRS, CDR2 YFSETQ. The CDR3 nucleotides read TGCGCCAGCAGCCCGACCTTCGGGACTAGCGGTCGGAGCGAGCAGTACTTC. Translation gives CASSPTFGTSGRSEQYF.

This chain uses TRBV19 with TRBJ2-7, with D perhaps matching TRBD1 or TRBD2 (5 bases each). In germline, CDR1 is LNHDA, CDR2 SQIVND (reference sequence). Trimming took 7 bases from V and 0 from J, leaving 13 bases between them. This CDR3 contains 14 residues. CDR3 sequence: CASTPEGYSYEQYF. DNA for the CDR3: TGTGCCAGTACCCCAGAGGGGTACTCCTACGAGCAGTACTTC.

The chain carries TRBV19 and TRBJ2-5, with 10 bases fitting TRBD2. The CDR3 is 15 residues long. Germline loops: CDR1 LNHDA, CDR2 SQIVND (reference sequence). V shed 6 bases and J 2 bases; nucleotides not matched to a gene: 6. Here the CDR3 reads CASRGASGGQETQYF. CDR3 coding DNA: TGTGCCAGTAGGGGGGCTAGCGGGGGTCAAGAGACCCAGTACTTC.

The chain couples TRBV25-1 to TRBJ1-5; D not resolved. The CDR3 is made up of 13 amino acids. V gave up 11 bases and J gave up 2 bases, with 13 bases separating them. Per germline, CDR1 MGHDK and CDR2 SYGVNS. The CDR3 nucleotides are TGTGCCTCTTCAGGAGTCGGCAATCAGCCCCAGCATTTT. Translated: CASSGVGNQPQHF.

Here the CDR3 DNA reads TGTGCCAGCAGCTTGTCGGGTGGCAACACCGGGGAGCTGTTTTTT. Translating it yields CASSLSGGNTGELFF. V gene TRBV5-8 combines with J gene TRBJ2-2; D not resolved. The CDR3 has 15 residues. The germline CDR1 and CDR2 sequences are SGHTS and YDEGEE. Trimming took off 1 base at V and 2 bases at J, with 9 bases between the two ends. Drawing the rest from reference TRBV5-8 and TRBJ2-2, the complete variable domain is EAGVTQSPTHLIKTRGQQATLRCSPISGHTSVYWYQQALGLGLQFLLWYDEGEERNRGNFPPRFSGRQFPNYSSELNVNALELEDSALYLCASSLSGGNTGELFFGEGSRLTVL.

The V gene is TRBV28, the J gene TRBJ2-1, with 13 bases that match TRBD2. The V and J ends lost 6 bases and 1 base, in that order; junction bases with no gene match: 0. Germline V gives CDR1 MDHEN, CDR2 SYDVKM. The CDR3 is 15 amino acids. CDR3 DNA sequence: TGTGCCAGCAGGACTAGCGGGAGGTCCTACAATGAGCAGTTCTTC. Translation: CASRTSGRSYNEQFF.

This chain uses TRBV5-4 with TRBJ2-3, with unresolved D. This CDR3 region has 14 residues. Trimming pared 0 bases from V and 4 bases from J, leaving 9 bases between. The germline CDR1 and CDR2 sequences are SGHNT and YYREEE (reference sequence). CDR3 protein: CASSLDDIPDTQYF. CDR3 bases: TGTGCCAGCAGCTTGGACGATATCCCAGATACGCAGTATTTT.

As DNA, the CDR3 is TGTGCCAGTAAAAACGTAGGCCCCCGGCAGGGCTACACCTTC. Amino acids: CASKNVGPRQGYTF. The V gene is TRBV19, the J gene TRBJ1-2, with unresolved D. V was clipped by 7 bases and J by 8 bases, with 20 bases between them. The CDR3 runs to 14 residues. Germline values: CDR1 LNHDA, CDR2 SQIVND (reference sequence).